Described below is a single TCR beta chain sequence and its context. The data stem from a study of blood T cell repertoires in COVID-19. The junction had 8 bases not matched to a gene; V was cut back by 0 bases and J by 7 bases. The germline V gene encodes CDR1 SGHRS and CDR2 YFSETQ. The CDR3 length is 16 residues. Only in-frame clones appear in the TCRdb table, and some are missing; sequencing was by immunoSEQ multiplex PCR. Found here are some 240,000 clones, 65% to 90% of them singletons; the top ten hold roughly 1.4%. The TCR comes from a woman aged 40 to 50 who had recovered from COVID-19. The chain combines TRBV5-1 with TRBJ1-1, with 11 positions matching TRBD1. Material: peripheral blood. The CDR3, as DNA: TGCGCCAGCAGCTTGGCCTTCGGACAGGGGGCAAATGAAGCTTTCTTT. Translated: CASSLAFGQGANEAFF.